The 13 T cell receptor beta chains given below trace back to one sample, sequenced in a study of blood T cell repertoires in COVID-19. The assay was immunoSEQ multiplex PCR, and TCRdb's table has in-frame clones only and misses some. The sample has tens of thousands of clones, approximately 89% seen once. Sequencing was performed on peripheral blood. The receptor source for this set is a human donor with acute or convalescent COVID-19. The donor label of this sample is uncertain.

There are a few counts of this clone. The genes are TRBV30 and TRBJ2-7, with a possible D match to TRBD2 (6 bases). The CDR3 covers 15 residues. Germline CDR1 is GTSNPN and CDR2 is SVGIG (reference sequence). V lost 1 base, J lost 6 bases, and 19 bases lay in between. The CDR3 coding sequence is TGTGCCTGGAGTGGGAGGGATGAGAGAGTGGGCGAGCAGTACTTC. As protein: CAWSGRDERVGEQYF.

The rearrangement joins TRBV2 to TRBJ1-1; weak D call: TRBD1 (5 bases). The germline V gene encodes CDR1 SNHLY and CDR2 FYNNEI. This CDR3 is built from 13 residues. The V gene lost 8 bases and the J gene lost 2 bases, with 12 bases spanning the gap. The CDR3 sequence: CASGGGPNTEAFF. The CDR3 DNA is TGTGCCAGCGGGGGAGGGCCAAACACTGAAGCTTTCTTT.

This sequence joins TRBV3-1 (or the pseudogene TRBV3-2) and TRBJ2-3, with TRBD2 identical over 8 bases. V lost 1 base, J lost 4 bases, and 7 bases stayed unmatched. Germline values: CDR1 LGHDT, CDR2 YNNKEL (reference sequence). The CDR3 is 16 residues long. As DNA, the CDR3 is TGTGCCAGCAGCCAAGGAATGACTAGCGAGTCAGATACGCAGTATTTT. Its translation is CASSQGMTSESDTQYF.

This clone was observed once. The CDR3 region is CASTGGQATPLHF. The CDR3 DNA follows: TGTGCCAGCACCGGGGGACAGGCGACTCCCCTCCACTTT. V and J are TRBV7-9 and TRBJ1-6; TRBD1 matches at 8 bases. Per germline, CDR1 SEHNR and CDR2 FQNEAQ (reference sequence). J was trimmed by 13 bases and V by 7 bases; bases with no gene match: 9. This CDR3 is 13 amino acids long.

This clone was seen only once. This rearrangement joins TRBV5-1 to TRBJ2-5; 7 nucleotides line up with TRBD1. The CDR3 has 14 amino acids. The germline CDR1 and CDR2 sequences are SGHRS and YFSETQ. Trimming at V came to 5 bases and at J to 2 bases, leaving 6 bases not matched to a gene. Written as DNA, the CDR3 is TGCGCCAGCAGTGATTGGGACAGTCAAGAGACCCAGTACTTC. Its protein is CASSDWDSQETQYF.

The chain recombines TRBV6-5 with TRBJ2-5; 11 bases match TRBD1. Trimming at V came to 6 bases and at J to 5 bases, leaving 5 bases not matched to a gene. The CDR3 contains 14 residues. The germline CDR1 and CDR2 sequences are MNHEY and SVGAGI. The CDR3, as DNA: TGTGCCAGCAGGGACAGGGGGCGGGGGGAGACCCAGTACTTC. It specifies CASRDRGRGETQYF.

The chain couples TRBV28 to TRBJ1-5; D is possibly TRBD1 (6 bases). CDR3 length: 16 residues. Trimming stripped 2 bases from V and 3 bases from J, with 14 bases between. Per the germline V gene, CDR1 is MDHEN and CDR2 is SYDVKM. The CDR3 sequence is CASSLPQGNPNQPQHF. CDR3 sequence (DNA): TGTGCCAGCAGTTTACCTCAGGGGAACCCCAATCAGCCCCAGCATTTT.

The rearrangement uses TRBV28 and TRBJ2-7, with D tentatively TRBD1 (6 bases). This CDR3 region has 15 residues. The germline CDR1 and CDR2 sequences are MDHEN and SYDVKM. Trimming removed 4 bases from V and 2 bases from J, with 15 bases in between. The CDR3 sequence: CASSSRDKGPYEQYF. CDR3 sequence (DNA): TGTGCCAGCAGTTCCCGGGACAAGGGCCCCTACGAGCAGTACTTC.

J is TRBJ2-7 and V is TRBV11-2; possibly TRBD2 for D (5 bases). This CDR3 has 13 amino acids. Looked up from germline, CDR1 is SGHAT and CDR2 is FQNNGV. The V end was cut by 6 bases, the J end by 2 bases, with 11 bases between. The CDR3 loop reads CASRSLGAYEQYF. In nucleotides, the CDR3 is TGTGCCAGCAGATCGCTGGGAGCCTACGAGCAGTACTTC.

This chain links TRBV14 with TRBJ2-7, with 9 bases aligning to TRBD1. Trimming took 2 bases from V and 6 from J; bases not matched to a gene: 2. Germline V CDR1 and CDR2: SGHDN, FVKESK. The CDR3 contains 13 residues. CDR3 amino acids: CASSQTGGAEQYF. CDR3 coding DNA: TGTGCCAGCAGCCAAACAGGGGGCGCCGAGCAGTACTTC.

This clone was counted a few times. Here the CDR3 DNA reads TGTGCCAGCAACTACGTGGGGCTCAATGAGCAGTTCTTC. Translated, it gives CASNYVGLNEQFF. This sequence joins TRBV2 and TRBJ2-1; D might be TRBD1 (5 bases). Germline CDR1 and CDR2: SNHLY and FYNNEI. The CDR3 covers 13 residues. Trimming took 7 bases from V and 6 from J, leaving 13 bases between them.

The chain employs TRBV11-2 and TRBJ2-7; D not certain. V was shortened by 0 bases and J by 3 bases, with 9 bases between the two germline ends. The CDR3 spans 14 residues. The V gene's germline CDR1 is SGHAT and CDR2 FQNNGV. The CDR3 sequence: CASSLEVVSYEQYF. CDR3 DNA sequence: TGTGCCAGCAGCTTAGAGGTGGTTAGCTACGAGCAGTACTTC.

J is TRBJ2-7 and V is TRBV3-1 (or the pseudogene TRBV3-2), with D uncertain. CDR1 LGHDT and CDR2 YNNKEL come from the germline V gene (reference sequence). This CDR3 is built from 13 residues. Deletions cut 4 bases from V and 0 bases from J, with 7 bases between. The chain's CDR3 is CASSPAVSYEQYF. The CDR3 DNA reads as TGTGCCAGCAGCCCCGCGGTCTCCTACGAGCAGTACTTC.